This T cell receptor beta chain derives from a study of blood T cell repertoires in COVID-19. Study-wide context: Samples came from the United States, Italy and Spain, spanning acute and convalescent COVID-19. Sources were T cells, B-cell-depleted T cells, or PBMCs; the material itself was cDNA or gDNA.

Authors' analysis steps: Quantification of nucleated cells was approximated via reference gene primer amplification. TCRdb keeps only in-frame clones here, not all; method: immunoSEQ multiplex PCR. V, J and clone size derive from that table, while D and trimming were established from the DNA sequence. This sample has nearly 60,000 clones, with under 90% found just once. The sequence came from a man in his forties with active COVID-19. The sample comprised peripheral blood.

The CDR3 sequence is CASSFGLDTQYF. DNA of the CDR3: TGTGCCAGCAGTTTCGGGTTAGATACGCAGTATTTT. The J gene is TRBJ2-3, the V gene TRBV27; D gene ambiguous. CDR1 is MNHEY and CDR2 is SMNVEV in the germline V gene (reference sequence). There are 12 residues in the CDR3. The ends were cut back, 3 bases at V and 5 bases at J, with 6 bases in the middle.